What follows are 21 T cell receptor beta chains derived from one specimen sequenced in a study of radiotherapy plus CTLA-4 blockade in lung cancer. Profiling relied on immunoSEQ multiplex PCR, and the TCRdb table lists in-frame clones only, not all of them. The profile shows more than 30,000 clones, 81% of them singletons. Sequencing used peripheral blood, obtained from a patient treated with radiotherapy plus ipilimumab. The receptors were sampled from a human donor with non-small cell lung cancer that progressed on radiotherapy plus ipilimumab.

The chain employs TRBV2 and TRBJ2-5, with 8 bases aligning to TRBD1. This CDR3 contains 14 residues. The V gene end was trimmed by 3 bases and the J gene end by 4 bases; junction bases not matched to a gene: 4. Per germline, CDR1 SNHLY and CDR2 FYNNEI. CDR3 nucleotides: TGTGCCAGCAGTGACTCAGGGGGCAGAGAGACCCAGTACTTC. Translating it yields CASSDSGGRETQYF.

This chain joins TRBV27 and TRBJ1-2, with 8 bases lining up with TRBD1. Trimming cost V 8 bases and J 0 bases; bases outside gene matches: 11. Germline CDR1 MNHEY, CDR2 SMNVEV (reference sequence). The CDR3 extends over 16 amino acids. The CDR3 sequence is CASRDRTALANYGYTF. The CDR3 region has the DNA TGTGCCAGCCGGGACAGGACCGCCTTAGCTAACTATGGCTACACCTTC.

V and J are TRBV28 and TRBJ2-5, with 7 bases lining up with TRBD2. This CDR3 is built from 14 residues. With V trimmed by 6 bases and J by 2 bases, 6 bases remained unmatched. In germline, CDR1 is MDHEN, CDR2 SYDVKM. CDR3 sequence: CASSLGGGQETQYF. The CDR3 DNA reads TGTGCCAGCAGCTTGGGGGGGGGTCAAGAGACCCAGTACTTC.

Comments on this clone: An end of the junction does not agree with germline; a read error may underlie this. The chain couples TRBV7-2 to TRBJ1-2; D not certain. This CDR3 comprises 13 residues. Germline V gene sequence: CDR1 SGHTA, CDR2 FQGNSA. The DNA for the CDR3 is TGTGTCAGCAGCGAAGGGAGTATCGGTGGCTACACCTTC. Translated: CVSSEGSIGGYTF.

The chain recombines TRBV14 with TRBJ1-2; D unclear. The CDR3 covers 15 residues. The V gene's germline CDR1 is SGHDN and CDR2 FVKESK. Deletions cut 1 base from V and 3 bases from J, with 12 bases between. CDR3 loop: CASSQVTGWDYGYTF. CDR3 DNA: TGTGCCAGCAGCCAAGTCACGGGGTGGGACTATGGCTACACCTTC.

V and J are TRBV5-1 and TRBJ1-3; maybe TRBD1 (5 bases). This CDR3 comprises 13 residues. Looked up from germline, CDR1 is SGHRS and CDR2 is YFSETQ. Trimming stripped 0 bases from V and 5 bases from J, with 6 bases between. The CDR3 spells CASSLGQRNTIYF. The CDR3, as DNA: TGCGCCAGCAGCTTGGGACAGCGAAACACCATATATTTT.

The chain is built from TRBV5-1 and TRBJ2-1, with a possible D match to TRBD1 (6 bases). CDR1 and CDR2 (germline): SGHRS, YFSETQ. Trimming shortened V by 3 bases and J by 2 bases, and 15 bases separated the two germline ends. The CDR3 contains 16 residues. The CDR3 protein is CASSSGDRLTYNEQFF. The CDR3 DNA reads TGCGCCAGCAGCTCCGGCGACAGGCTCACCTACAATGAGCAGTTCTTC. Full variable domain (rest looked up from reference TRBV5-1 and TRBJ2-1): KAGVTQTPRYLIKTRGQQVTLSCSPISGHRSVSWYQQTPGQGLQFLFEYFSETQRNKGNFPGRFSGRQFSNSRSEMNVSTLELGDSALYLCASSSGDRLTYNEQFFGPGTRLTVL.

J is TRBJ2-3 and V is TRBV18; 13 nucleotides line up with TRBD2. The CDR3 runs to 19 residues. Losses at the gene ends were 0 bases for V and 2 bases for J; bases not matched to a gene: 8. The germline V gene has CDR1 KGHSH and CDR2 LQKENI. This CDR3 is CASSPPTSGGSSFTDTQYF. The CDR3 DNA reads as TGTGCCAGCTCACCACCGACTAGCGGGGGGTCCTCTTTCACAGATACGCAGTATTTT.

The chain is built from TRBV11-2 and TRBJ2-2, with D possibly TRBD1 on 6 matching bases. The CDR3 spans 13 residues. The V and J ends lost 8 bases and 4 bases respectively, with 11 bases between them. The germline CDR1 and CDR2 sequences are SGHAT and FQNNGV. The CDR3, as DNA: TGTGCCAGCCGCAGGGGCGGCACCGGGGAGCTGTTTTTT. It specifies CASRRGGTGELFF. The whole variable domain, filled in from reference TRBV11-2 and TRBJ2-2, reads EAGVAQSPRYKIIEKRQSVAFWCNPISGHATLYWYQQILGQGPKLLIQFQNNGVVDDSQLPKDRFSAERLKGVDSTLKIQPAKLEDSAVYLCASRRGGTGELFFGEGSRLTVL.

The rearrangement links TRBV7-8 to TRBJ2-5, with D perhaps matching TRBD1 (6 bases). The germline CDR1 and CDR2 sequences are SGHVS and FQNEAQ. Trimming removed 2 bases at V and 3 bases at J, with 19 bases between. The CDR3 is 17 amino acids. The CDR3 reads CASSLPLVQGSKETQYF. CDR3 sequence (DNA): TGTGCCAGCAGCTTACCCCTGGTACAGGGATCCAAAGAGACCCAGTACTTC.

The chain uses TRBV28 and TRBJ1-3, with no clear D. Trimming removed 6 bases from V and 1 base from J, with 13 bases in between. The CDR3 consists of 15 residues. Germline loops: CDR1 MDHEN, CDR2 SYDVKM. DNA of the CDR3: TGTGCCAGCAGCCGCGGGTCTGCGTCTGGAAACACCATATATTTT. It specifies CASSRGSASGNTIYF.

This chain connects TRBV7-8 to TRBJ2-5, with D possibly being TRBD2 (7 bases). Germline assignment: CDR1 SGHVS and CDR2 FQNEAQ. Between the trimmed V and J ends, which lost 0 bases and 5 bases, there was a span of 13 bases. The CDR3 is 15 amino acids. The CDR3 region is CASSLAGGLSETQYF. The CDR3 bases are TGTGCCAGCAGCTTAGCGGGGGGGCTTTCCGAGACCCAGTACTTC.

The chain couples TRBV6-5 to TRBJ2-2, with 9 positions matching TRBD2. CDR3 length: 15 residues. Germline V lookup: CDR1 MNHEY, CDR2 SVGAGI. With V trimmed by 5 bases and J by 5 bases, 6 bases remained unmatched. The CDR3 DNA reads TGTGCCAGCAGTCGCGGGGGGGCGGGTACCGGGGAGCTGTTTTTT. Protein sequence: CASSRGGAGTGELFF.

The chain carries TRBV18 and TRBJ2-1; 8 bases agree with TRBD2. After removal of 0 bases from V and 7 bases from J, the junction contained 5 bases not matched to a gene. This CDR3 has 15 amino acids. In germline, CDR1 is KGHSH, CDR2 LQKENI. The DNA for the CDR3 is TGTGCCAGCTCACCACCCGGGGGGGCTCGGAATGAGCAGTTCTTC. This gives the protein CASSPPGGARNEQFF.

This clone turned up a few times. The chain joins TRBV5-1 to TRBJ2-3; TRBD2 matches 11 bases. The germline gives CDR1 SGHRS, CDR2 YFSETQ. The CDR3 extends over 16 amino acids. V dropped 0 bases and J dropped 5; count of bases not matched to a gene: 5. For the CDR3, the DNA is TGCGCCAGCAGCTTGGCTAGCGGGGGGCCGGGAGATACGCAGTATTTT. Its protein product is CASSLASGGPGDTQYF.

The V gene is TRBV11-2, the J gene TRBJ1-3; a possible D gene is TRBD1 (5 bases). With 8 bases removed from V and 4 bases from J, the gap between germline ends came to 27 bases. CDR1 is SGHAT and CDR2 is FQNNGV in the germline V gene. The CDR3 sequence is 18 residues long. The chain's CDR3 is CASESPVYRLEGGNTIYF. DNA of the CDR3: TGTGCCAGCGAAAGCCCCGTCTACCGCCTGGAGGGGGGAAACACCATATATTTT.

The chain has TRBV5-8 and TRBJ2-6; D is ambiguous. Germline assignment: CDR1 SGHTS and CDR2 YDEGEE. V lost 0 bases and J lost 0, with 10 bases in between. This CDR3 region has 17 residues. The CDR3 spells CASSLAIWLSGANVLTF. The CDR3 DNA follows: TGTGCCAGCAGCTTGGCCATTTGGCTCTCTGGGGCCAACGTCCTGACTTTC.

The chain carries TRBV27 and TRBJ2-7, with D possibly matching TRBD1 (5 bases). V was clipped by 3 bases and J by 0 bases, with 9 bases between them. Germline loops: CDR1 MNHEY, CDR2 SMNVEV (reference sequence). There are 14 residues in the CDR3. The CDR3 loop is CASSLKDSSYEQYF. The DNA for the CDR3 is TGTGCCAGCAGTTTGAAAGACAGCTCCTACGAGCAGTACTTC.

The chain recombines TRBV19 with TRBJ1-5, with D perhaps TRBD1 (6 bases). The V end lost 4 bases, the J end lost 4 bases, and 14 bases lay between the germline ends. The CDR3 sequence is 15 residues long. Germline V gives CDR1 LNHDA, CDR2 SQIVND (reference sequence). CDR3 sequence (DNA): TGTGCCAGTAGTAGAGGGGGAGAACGAAATCAGCCCCAGCATTTT. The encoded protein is CASSRGGERNQPQHF.

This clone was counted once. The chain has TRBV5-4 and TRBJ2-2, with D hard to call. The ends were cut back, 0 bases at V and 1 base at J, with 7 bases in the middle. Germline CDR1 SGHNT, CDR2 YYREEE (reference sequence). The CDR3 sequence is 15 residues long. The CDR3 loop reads CASSLGRLNTGELFF. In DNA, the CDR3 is TGTGCCAGCAGCTTGGGCAGGCTGAACACCGGGGAGCTGTTTTTT. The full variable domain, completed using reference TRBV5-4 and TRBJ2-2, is ETGVTQSPTHLIKTRGQQVTLRCSSQSGHNTVSWYQQALGQGPQFIFQYYREEENGRGNFPPRFSGLQFPNYSSELNVNALELDDSALYLCASSLGRLNTGELFFGEGSRLTVL.

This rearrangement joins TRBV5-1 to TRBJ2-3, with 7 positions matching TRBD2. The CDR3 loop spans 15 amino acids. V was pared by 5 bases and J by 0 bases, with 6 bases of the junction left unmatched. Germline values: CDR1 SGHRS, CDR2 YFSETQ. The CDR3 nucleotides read TGCGCCAGCAGGGGGCGGGGGATGAGCACAGATACGCAGTATTTT. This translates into CASRGRGMSTDTQYF. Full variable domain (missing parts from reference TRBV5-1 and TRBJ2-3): KAGVTQTPRYLIKTRGQQVTLSCSPISGHRSVSWYQQTPGQGLQFLFEYFSETQRNKGNFPGRFSGRQFSNSRSEMNVSTLELGDSALYLCASRGRGMSTDTQYFGPGTRLTVL.